This TCR beta chain was profiled in a study of control samples from healthy donors and cancer patients. Clones were read by immunoSEQ multiplex PCR, and TCRdb kept only the in-frame ones, dropping some. Here the sample spans approximately 150,000 clones, nearly 96% being singletons. This CDR3 contains 17 residues. J gave up 3 bases and V 2 bases, and 9 bases lay outside the gene matches. The germline CDR1 and CDR2 sequences are KGHDR and SFDVKD. The chain is built from TRBV24-1 and TRBJ2-3; 8 bases are shared with TRBD2. Sequenced: blood. This receptor was obtained from a woman aged 30 to 39 in good health. This CDR3 is CATSDSSGGLRTDTQYF. The CDR3 DNA sequence: TGTGCCACCAGTGATTCGTCGGGGGGGCTGCGGACAGATACGCAGTATTTT.